The entry below describes one T cell receptor (beta chain). This clonotype appeared a few times. Its antigen remains undetermined. Nothing much larger sits one base from this clone, and base qualities are not available. This specimen's time point label, interpreted: newly diagnosed GD, antithyroid drugs for less than 3 months. For both TCR sequencing and RNA sequencing, RNA was extracted from PBMCs in TRIzol. The diagnosis of Graves' disease was made according to American Thyroid Association guidelines. Patients for the study were recruited at an endocrinology department in Xi'an, China. From each patient, around 9.3 milliliters of peripheral blood was collected into an EDTA anticoagulant tube. Ficoll Paque Plus density gradient separation was used to isolate PBMCs, and no further T cell sorting was done. An Agilent 2100 Bioanalyzer and agarose gel were used to check RNA quality, while a NanoDrop 2000 measured RNA concentration.

The data were taken from a study of regulatory T cells in long-lasting Graves disease (dated by TCRdb to the early 2020s). Regarding the research as a whole: Newly diagnosed Graves' disease patients had taken antithyroid drugs for less than 3 months. The study took place in China and was registered as a clinical trial. A total of 33 samples were covered by TCR sequencing, comprising 13 persistent and around 20 newly diagnosed Graves' disease patients. Patients with persistent Graves' disease were compared with patients with newly diagnosed Graves' disease using TCR sequencing and RNA sequencing of peripheral blood.

The germline V end is reduced by 4 bases and the J end by 2 bases; junction bases left unmatched: 4. CDR1 MNHEY and CDR2 SVGEGT are derived from the germline V gene. Spanning cysteine to phenylalanine, the CDR3 consists of 14 amino acids. The entry retains the CDR3 DNA only, 42 bases that are in frame from base 1. General findings and caveats noted by the study authors: Peripheral blood alone was examined, since thyroid tissue, which constituted the primary lesion, could not be accessed. Persistent Graves' disease patients showed lower TCR Shannon entropy and fewer highly expanded clones than newly diagnosed patients, suggesting clonal expansion. Sequencing and analysis were restricted to the TCR beta chain. The authors acknowledged the small sample size as a limitation that may reduce accuracy. Persistent disease showed preferential use of TRBV28, TRBJ1-2 and TRBJ2-5, whereas newly diagnosed disease favored TRBV20-1 and TRBJ2-1. More public clonotypes were shared among persistent patients (2,741) than among newly diagnosed patients (approximately 1,000).

The protocol used for the library was multiplex PCR. Sequencing instrument: Illumina HiSeq 4000. TCR beta libraries were built with iRepertoire HTBI primers and Arm-PCR amplification of CDR3 regions. Before sequencing, the PCR products went through gel purification. As for the authors' bioinformatics: A total of fewer than 80 TRBV and some 15 TRBJ segments were identified across samples and were used for gene usage analysis of CDR3 amino acid clonotypes. COPE and FqMerger were used to merge the filtered high-quality paired reads into contigs. BLAST was used to align contigs to IMGT TRBV, TRBD and TRBJ reference genes, with CDR3 defined following IMGT. Any clonotype with a frequency above 0.1% was classified as a highly expanded clone. Shannon entropy served as the measure of repertoire diversity, while the Gini coefficient captured V-J evenness. A clonotype found in more than one individual was treated as public. TCRdb trimmed public reads at Q25 via fastp, called clones via MiXCR and kept in-frame beta chains. Each entry is one CDR3 protein sequence, shown with its most common DNA and genes. TCRdb's processing, not the study's, gives the V and J calls here. The sample includes about 540,000 distinct CDR3 sequences, with roughly 13% observed a single time. About 9.1% of the sample lies in the top ten.

The data were also submitted as part of a second study, on T cells in Graves' hyperthyroidism and ophthalmopathy. As the second study states: A patient counted as having stable Graves' hyperthyroidism if no progression to ophthalmopathy occurred over 18 months of follow-up. Hyperthyroidism patients were aged 18 to 65 years and newly diagnosed, with disease duration of less than 2 months. Exclusion was applied to patients with uncontrolled infections, other autoimmune diseases, pregnancy or lactation. Diagnoses relied on clinical symptoms, serum thyroxine and TRAb, thyroid ultrasound and orbital computed tomography. The TCR CDR3 was subjected to a first round of RT-PCR using the HTBI primer set and the Qiagen OneStep RT-PCR kit. Most expanded thyroid clonotypes (frequency above 0.001) were also detected in blood, a finding suggesting that blood repertoires may reflect thyroid immune responses. A model built on a 13 V-J signature distinguished ophthalmopathy from stable hyperthyroidism, reaching around 88% sensitivity and about 81% specificity in cross-validation and 80%/75% in testing. During validation, the model predicted progression to ophthalmopathy a median of approximately six months ahead of onset, with 60% to 71% sensitivity and 72.22% specificity. A discovery cohort of fewer than 110 patients, approximately 45 with Graves' ophthalmopathy and approximately 60 with stable Graves' hyperthyroidism, was used to find distinguishing TCR V-J signatures. An independent validation cohort of under 20 hyperthyroidism patients and roughly 16 patients who later progressed to ophthalmopathy tested prospective prediction of ophthalmopathy. The approximately 90 discovery patients were divided at random into training and test sets in a 7:3 ratio. The study also compared thyroid tissue and blood T-cell repertoires from a handful of Graves' hyperthyroidism patients. After sampling, hyperthyroidism patients received methimazole starting at 30 mg daily, and ophthalmopathy patients received high-dose intravenous methylprednisolone. Libraries were constructed in a second round of multiplex PCR, after which size selection and purification were performed. Sequencing of the libraries was done on an Illumina HiSeq2000 using paired-end 100 bp reads. Raw data were processed with SOAPnuke, discarding reads with adapters, uncalled bases, mean Phred below 15, or no exact constant-primer or identifier match. COPE v1.2.5 was used to merge the high-quality paired reads, and each unique nucleotide sequence was defined as a clonotype. MiTCR v1.1 was used to align the clonotypes against IMGT TRBV, TRBD and TRBJ reference segments. Analysis was restricted to V-J combinations with a frequency above 0.0001, which covered 99% to 99.2% of repertoires. A TCS score was defined as the ratio between F50 (clonal expansion) and ExV (chaos), using BLOSUM62-based TCRdist between CDR3 peptides within each V-J. Welch's t-statistics and random forest reduced just over 500 V-J features to 13, which were used in a naive Bayes classifier (R e1071). Sample size was not statistically predetermined, and blinding of investigators to group allocation was not performed. TCR Vbeta CDR3 sequencing of fewer than 150 peripheral blood samples (over 40 ophthalmopathy, roughly 74 hyperthyroidism and some 17 progressor patients) is reported in the paper.

The chain is assembled from TRBV6-2 or TRBV6-3 and TRBJ2-5, and 7 junction bases match TRBD2. This sequence was found in a man aged 25 to 40 with Graves disease. Donor details come from another sample of the same person, matched by shared clones. The starting material was peripheral blood mononuclear cells (PBMCs), obtained at new diagnosis, from a patient treated with antithyroid drugs. Here is the DNA: TGTGCCAGCAGTTGGGAGGGGCATCAAGAGACCCAGTACTTC. The resulting protein is CASSWEGHQETQYF.